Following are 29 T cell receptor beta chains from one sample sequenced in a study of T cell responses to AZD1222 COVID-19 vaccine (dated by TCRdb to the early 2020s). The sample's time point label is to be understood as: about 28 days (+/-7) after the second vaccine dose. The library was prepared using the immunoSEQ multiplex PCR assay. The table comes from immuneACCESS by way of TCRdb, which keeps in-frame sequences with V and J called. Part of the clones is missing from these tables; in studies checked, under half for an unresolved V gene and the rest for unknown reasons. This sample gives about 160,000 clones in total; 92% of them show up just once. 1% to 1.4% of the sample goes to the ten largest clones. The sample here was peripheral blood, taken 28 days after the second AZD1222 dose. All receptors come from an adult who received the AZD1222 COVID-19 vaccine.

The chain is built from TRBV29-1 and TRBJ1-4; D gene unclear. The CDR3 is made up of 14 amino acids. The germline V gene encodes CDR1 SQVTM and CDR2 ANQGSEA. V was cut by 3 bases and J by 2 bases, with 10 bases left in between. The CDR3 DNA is TGCAGCGTTGAGATGGGTGCGACTAATGAAAAACTGTTTTTT. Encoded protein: CSVEMGATNEKLFF. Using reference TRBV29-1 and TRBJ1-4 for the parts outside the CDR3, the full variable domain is SAVISQKPSRDICQRGTSLTIQCQVDSQVTMMFWYRQQPGQSLTLIATANQGSEATYESGFVIDKFPISRPNLTFSTLTVSNMSPEDSSIYLCSVEMGATNEKLFFGSGTQLSVL.

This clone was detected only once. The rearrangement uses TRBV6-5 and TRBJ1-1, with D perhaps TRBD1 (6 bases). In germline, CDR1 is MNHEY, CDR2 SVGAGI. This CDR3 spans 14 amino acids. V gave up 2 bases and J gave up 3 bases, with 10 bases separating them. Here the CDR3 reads CASSYTNRDTEAFF. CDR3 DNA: TGTGCCAGCAGTTACACGAACAGGGACACTGAAGCTTTCTTT.

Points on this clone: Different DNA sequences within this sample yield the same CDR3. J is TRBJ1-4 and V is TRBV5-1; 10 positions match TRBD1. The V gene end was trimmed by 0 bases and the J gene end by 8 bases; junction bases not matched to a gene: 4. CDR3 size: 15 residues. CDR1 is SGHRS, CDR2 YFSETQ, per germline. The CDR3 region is CASSLAGTGDEKLFF. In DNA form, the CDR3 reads TGCGCCAGCAGCTTGGCCGGGACAGGGGACGAAAAACTGTTTTTT.

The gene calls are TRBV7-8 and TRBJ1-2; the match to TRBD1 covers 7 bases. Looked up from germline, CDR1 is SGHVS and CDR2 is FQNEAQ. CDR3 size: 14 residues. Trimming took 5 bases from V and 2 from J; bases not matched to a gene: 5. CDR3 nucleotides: TGTGCCAGCAGCGGACCCAGGGGGAACTATGGCTACACCTTC. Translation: CASSGPRGNYGYTF.

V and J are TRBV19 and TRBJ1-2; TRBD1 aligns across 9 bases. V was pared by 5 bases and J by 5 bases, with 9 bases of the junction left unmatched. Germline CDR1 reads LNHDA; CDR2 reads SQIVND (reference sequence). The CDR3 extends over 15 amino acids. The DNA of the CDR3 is TGTGCCAGTAGTGAACGGACAGGGGTGGGGTATGGCTACACCTTC. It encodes CASSERTGVGYGYTF.

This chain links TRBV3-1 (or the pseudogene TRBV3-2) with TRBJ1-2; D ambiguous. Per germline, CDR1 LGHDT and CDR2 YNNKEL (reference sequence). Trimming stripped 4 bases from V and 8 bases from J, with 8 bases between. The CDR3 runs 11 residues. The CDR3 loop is CASSLGRGYTF. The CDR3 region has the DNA TGTGCCAGCAGCCTAGGGAGGGGCTACACCTTC.

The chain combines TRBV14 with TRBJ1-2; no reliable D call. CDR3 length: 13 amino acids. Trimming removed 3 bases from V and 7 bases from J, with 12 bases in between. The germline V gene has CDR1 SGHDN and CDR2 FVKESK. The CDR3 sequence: CASSHGYHFGYTF. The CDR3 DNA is TGTGCCAGCAGCCATGGGTACCACTTTGGCTACACCTTC.

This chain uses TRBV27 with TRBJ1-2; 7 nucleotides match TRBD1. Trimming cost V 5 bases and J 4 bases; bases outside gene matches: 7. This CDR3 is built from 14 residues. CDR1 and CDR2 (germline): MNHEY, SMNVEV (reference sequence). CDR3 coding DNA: TGTGCCAGCAGTCCCCGACAGGGTATCTATGGCTACACCTTC. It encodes CASSPRQGIYGYTF.

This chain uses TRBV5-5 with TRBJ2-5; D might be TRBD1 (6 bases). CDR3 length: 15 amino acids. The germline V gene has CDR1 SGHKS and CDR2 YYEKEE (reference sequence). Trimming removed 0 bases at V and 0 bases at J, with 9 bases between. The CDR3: CASSLGTEYQETQYF. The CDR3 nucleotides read TGTGCCAGCAGCTTGGGGACAGAGTACCAAGAGACCCAGTACTTC. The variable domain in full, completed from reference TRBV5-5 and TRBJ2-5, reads DAGVTQSPTHLIKTRGQQVTLRCSPISGHKSVSWYQQVLGQGPQFIFQYYEKEERGRGNFPDRFSARQFPNYSSELNVNALLLGDSALYLCASSLGTEYQETQYFGPGTRLLVL.

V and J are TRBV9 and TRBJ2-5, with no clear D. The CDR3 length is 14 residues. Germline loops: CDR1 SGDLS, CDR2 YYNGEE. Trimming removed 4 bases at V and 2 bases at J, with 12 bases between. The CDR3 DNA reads TGTGCCAGCAGCCCACGTCCTGGTCAAGAGACCCAGTACTTC. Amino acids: CASSPRPGQETQYF.

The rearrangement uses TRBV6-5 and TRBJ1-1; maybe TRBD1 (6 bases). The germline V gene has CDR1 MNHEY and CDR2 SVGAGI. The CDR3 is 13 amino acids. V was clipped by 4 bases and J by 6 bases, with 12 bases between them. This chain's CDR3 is CASSFRGQPEAFF. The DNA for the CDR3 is TGTGCCAGCAGTTTCAGGGGCCAACCTGAAGCTTTCTTT.

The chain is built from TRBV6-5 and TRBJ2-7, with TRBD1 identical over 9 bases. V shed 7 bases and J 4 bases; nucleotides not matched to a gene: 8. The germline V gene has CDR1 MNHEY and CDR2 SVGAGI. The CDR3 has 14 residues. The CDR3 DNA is TGTGCCAGCACAGGCGGGACAGGGATATACGAGCAGTACTTC. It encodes CASTGGTGIYEQYF.

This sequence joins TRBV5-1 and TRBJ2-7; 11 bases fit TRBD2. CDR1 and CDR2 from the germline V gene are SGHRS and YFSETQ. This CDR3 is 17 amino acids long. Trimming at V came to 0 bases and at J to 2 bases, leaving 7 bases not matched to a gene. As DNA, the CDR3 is TGCGCCAGCAGCTTGGCGTTAGCGGGGGGGCCGGCCTACGAGCAGTACTTC. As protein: CASSLALAGGPAYEQYF.

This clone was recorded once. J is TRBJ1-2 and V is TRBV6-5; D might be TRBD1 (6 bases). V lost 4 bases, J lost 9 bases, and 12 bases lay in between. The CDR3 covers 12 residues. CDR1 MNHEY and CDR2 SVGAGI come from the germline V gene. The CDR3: CASSSDRARYTF. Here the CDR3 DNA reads TGTGCCAGCAGTTCGGACAGAGCTCGCTACACCTTC.

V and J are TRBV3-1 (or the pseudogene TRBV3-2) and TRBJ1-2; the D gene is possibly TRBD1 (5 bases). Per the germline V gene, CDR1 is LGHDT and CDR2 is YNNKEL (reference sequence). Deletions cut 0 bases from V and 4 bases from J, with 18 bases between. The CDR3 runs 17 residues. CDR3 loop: CASSQERGREGTYGYTF. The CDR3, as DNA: TGTGCCAGCAGCCAAGAGCGGGGCAGGGAGGGGACCTATGGCTACACCTTC.

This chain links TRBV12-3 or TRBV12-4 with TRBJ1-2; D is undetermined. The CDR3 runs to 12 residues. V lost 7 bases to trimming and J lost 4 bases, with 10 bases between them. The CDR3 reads CASTPGSYGYTF. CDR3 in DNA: TGTGCCAGCACCCCGGGTTCCTATGGCTACACCTTC.

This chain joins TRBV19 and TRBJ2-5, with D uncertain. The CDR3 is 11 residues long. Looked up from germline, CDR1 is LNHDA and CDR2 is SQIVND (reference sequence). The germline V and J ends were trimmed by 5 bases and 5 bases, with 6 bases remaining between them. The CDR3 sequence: CASSYRETQYF. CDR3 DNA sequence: TGTGCCAGTAGTTACCGGGAGACCCAGTACTTC.

CDR3 loop: CASSPGGEREKLFF. DNA for the CDR3: TGTGCCAGCAGTCCAGGGGGCGAAAGGGAAAAACTGTTTTTT. The chain is built from TRBV6-4 and TRBJ1-4; TRBD1 matches at 8 bases. The length of the CDR3 is 14 residues. Germline V gives CDR1 MRHNA, CDR2 SNTAGT. V lost 5 bases to trimming and J lost 8 bases; unmatched junction nucleotides: 7.

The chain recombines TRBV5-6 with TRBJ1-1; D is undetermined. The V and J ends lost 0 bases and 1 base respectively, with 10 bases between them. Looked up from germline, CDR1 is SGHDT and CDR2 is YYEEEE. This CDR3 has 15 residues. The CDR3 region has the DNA TGTGCCAGCAGCTTGGTTGATGCGGGGAACACTGAAGCTTTCTTT. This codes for CASSLVDAGNTEAFF.

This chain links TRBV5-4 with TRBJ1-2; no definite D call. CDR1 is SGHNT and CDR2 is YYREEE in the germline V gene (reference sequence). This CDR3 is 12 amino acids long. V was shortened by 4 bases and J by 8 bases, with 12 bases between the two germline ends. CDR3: CASSLGGLGYTF. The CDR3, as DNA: TGTGCCAGCAGCCTGGGAGGGTTGGGCTACACCTTC. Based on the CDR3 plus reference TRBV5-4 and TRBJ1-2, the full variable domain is ETGVTQSPTHLIKTRGQQVTLRCSSQSGHNTVSWYQQALGQGPQFIFQYYREEENGRGNFPPRFSGLQFPNYSSELNVNALELDDSALYLCASSLGGLGYTFGSGTRLTVV.

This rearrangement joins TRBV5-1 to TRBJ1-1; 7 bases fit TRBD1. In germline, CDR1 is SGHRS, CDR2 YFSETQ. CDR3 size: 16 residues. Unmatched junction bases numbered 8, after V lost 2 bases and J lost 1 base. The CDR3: CASSFSGTASNTEAFF. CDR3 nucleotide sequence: TGCGCCAGCAGCTTCTCCGGGACAGCTTCGAACACTGAAGCTTTCTTT. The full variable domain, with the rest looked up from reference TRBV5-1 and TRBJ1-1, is KAGVTQTPRYLIKTRGQQVTLSCSPISGHRSVSWYQQTPGQGLQFLFEYFSETQRNKGNFPGRFSGRQFSNSRSEMNVSTLELGDSALYLCASSFSGTASNTEAFFGQGTRLTVV.

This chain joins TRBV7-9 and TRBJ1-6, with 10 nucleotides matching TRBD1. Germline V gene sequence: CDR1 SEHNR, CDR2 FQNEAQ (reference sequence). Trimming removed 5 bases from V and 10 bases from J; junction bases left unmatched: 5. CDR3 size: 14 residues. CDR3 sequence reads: CASSLGTGVSPLHF. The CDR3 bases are TGTGCCAGCAGCCTAGGGACAGGGGTGTCACCCCTCCACTTT.

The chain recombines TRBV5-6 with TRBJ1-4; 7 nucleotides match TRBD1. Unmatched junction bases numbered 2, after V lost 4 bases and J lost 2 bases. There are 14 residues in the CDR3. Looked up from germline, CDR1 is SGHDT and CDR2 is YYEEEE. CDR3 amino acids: CASSLGQTNEKLFF. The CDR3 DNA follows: TGTGCCAGCAGCCTGGGACAGACTAATGAAAAACTGTTTTTT.

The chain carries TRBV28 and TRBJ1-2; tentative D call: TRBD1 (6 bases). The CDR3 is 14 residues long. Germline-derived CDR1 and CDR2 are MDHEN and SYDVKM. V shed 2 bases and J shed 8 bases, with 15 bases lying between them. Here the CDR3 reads CASSLVGVGGGYTF. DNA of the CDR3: TGTGCCAGCAGTTTAGTGGGTGTAGGGGGAGGCTACACCTTC.

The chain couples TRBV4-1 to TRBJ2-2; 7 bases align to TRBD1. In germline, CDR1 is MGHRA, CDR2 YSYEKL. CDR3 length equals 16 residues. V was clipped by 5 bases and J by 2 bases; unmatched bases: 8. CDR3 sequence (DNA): TGCGCCAGCAGCTTCCGACAGGGAATCAACACCGGGGAGCTGTTTTTT. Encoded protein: CASSFRQGINTGELFF.

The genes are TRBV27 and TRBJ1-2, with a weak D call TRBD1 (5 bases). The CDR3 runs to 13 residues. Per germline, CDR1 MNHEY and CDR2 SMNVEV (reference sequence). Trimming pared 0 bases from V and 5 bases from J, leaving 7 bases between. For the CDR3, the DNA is TGTGCCAGCAGTTTATCCCGACAGTATGGCTACACCTTC. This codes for CASSLSRQYGYTF.

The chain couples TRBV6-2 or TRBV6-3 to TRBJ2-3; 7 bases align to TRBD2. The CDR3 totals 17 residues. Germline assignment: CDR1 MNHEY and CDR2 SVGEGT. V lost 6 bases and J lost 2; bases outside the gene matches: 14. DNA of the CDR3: TGTGCCAGCAGCTGGGGACTTAAGCGGGGTAACACAGATACGCAGTATTTT. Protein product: CASSWGLKRGNTDTQYF.

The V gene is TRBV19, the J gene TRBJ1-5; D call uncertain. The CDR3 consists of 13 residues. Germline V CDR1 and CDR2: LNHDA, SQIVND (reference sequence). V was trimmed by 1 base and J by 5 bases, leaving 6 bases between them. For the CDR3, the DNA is TGTGCCAGTAGTATAGCAATTTATCAGCCCCAGCATTTT. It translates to CASSIAIYQPQHF.

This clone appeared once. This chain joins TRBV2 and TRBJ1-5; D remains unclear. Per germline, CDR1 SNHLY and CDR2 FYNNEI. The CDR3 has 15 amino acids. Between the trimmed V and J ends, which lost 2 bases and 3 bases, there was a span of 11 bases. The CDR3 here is CASSEYGLNNQPQHF. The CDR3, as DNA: TGTGCCAGCAGTGAATATGGACTAAACAATCAGCCCCAGCATTTT.